This record concerns one T cell receptor (beta chain) sequence. It was with 60 Vbeta and 13 Jbeta primers that the PCR ran. Assay used: immunoSEQ multiplex PCR; TCRdb lists only in-frame clones, some missing. The data hold 150,000 to 200,000 clones, with 80% observed a single time. This sample was included in a study of cytomegalovirus exposure and HLA in healthy donors. The germline gives CDR1 LNHDA, CDR2 SQIVND (reference sequence). The CDR3 contains 13 residues. Deletions cut 1 base from V and 6 bases from J, with 9 bases between. The clonotype comes from a man aged 25 to 45 in good health and CMV-seronegative. Material for sequencing was PBMCs. This chain links TRBV19 with TRBJ1-2; D remains ambiguous. CDR3 nucleotides: TGTGCCAGTAGTATAGGGGCTGTAAATGGCTACACCTTC. Its protein is CASSIGAVNGYTF.